The subject of this entry is one T cell receptor beta chain. TCRdb re-called the 5' RACE reads and gives one entry per CDR3 protein, without DNA. In total, the table holds about 160,000 distinct CDR3 sequences. The record originates from a study of monozygotic twins with inflammatory bowel disease. The sequenced sample consisted of blood. This TCR was sampled from a human donor with ulcerative colitis or Crohn's disease, or a healthy co-twin of an affected twin (not recorded which).

The CDR3 sequence: CASSLAAGNSYNEQFF. The chain recombines TRBV7-2 with TRBJ2-1. The V gene's germline CDR1 is SGHTA and CDR2 FQGNSA. The CDR3 consists of 16 residues.